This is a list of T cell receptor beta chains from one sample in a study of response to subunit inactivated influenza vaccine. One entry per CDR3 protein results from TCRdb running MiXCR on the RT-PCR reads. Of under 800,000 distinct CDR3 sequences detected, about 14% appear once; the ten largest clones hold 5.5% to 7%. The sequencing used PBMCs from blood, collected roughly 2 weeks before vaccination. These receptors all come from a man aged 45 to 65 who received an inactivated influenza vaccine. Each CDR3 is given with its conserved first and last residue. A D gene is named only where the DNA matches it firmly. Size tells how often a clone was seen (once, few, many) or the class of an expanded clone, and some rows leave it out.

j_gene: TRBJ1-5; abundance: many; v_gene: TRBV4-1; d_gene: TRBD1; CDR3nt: TGCGCCAGCAGCCAAGGTCGGACAGGGGGCCTCAATCAGCCCCAGCATTTT; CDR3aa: CASSQGRTGGLNQPQHF
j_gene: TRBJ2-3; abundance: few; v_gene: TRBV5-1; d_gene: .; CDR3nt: TGCGCCAGCAGCGGAGGGATGGGGCTTACAGATACGCAGTATTTT; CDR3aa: CASSGGMGLTDTQYF
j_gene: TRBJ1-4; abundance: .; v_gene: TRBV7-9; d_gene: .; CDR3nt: TGTGCCAGCAGCTTAGGAGAAGTTGGAAAACTGTTTTTT; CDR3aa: CASSLGEVGKLFF
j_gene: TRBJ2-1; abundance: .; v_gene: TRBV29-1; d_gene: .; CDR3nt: TGCAGCGTTGAAAAGCCGCCCAAGGACAATGAGCAGTTCTTC; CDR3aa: CSVEKPPKDNEQFF
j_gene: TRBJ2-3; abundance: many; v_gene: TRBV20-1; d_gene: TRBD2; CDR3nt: TGCAGTGCTAACCCCTCTAGCGGGAGGGCCGGAGATACGCAGTATTTT; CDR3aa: CSANPSSGRAGDTQYF
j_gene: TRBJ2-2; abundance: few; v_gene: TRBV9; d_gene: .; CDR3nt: TGTGCCAGCAGCGTAGAGGGACAGAACACCGGGGAGCTGTTTTTT; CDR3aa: CASSVEGQNTGELFF
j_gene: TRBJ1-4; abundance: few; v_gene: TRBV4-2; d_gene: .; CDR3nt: TGTGCCAGCAGCCAAGACGGGACAAGGGATGAAAAACTGTTTTTT; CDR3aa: CASSQDGTRDEKLFF
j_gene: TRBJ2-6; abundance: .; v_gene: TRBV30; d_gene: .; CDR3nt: TGTGCCTGGACCAACCCTGCCCCTGGGGCCAACGTCCTGACTTTC; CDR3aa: CAWTNPAPGANVLTF
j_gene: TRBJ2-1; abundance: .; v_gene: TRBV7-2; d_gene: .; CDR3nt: TGTGCCAGCAGCCCTAGGACAGTGGGGCTGGGTTACAATGAGCAGTTCTTC; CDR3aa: CASSPRTVGLGYNEQFF
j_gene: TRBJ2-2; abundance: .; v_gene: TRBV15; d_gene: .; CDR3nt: TGTGCCACCAATGACCCCTACACCGGGGAGCTGTTTTTT; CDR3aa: CATNDPYTGELFF
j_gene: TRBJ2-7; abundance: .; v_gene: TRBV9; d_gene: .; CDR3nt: TGTGCCAGCAGCGTGGACGCCTCCCACTCCTACGAGCAGTACTTC; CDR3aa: CASSVDASHSYEQYF
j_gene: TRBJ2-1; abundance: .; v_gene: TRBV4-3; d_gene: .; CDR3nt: TGCGCCAGCAGCCAAGAAGGGGACCATGAGCAGTTCTTC; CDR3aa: CASSQEGDHEQFF
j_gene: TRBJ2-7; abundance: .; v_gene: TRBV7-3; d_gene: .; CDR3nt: TGTGCCAGCAGCTTCTCCGGGGGGCCCGGCAGCGAGCAGTACTTC; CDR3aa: CASSFSGGPGSEQYF
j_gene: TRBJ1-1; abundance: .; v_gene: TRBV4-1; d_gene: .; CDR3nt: TGCGCCAGCAGCCAAGATCAAGTGTTGTCGAACACTGAAGCTTTCTTT; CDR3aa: CASSQDQVLSNTEAFF
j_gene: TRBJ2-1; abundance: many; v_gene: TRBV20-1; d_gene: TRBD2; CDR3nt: TGCAGTGCGCCTTCCGGGACTAGCGGATTCACTGGGTCCTACAATGAGCAGTTCTTC; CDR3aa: CSAPSGTSGFTGSYNEQFF
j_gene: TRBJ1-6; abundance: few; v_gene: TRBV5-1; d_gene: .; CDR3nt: TGCGCCAGCAGCTTGGAACAAATAAATAATTCACCCCTCCACTTT; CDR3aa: CASSLEQINNSPLHF
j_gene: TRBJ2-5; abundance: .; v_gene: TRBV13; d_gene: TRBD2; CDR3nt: TGTGCCATCAGCTCCCTGACTAGCGGGTCACAAGAGACCCAGTACTTC; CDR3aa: CAISSLTSGSQETQYF
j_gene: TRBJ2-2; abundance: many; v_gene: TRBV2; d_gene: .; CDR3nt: TGTGCCAGCAGTGAGGGCACCGGGGAGCTGTTTTTT; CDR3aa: CASSEGTGELFF
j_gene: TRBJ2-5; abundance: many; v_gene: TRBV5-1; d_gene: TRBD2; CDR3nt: TGCGCCAGCAGCTTGTCTAGCGGGACGGAGACCCAGTACTTC; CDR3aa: CASSLSSGTETQYF
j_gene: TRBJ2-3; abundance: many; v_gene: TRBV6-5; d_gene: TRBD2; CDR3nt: TGTGCCAGCAGTTACTCTTTCAGCGGGGGGCGGACCGATACGCAGTATTTT; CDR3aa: CASSYSFSGGRTDTQYF
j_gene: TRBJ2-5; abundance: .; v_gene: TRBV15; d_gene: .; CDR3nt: TGTGCCACCAGCAGAGGTGGCGGACAAGAGACCCAGTACTTC; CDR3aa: CATSRGGGQETQYF
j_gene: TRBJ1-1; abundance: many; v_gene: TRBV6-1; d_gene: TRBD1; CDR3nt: TGTGCCAGCAGTCGAAGGACAGGGGGCAACACTGAAGCTTTCTTT; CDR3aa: CASSRRTGGNTEAFF
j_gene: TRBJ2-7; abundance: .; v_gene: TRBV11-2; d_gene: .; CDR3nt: TGTGCCAGCAGCCTAATCGGGTGGACTTACGAGCAGTACTTC; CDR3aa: CASSLIGWTYEQYF
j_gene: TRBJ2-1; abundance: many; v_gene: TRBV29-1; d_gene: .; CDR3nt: TGCAGCGTTGTCCATTACTGGTCGTATGAGCAGTTCTTC; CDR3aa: CSVVHYWSYEQFF
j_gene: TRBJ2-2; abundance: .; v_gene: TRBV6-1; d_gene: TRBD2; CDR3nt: TGTGCCAGCAGGCAAACTAGCGGGGGTTCCCACGGGGAGCTGTTTTTT; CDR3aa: CASRQTSGGSHGELFF
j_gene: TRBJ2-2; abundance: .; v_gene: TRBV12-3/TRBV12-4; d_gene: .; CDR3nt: TGTGCCAGCATGGGCCGACAACAACGCGGGGAGCTGTTTTTT; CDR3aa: CASMGRQQRGELFF
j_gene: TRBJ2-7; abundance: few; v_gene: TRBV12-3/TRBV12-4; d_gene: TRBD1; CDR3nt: TGTGCCAGCAGTATAGACAGGGGAAGAGAGCAGTACTTC; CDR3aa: CASSIDRGREQYF
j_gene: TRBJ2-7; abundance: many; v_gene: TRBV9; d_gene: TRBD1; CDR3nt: TGTGCCAGCAGCGTAGGAGGGACAGGGGCAACCTACGAGCAGTACTTC; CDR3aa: CASSVGGTGATYEQYF